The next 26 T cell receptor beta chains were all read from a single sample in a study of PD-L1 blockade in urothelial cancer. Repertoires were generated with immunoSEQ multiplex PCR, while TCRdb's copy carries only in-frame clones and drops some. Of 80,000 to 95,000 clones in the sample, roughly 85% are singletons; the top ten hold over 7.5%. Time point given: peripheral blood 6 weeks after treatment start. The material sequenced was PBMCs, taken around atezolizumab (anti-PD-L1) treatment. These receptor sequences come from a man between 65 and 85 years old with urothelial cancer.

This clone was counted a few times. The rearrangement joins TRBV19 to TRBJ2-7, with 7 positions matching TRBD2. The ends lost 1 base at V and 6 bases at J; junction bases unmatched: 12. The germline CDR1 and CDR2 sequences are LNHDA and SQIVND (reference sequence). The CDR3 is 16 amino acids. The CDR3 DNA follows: TGTGCCAGTAGTATAGGCGCCGCAGCGGGGTTCCGCGAGCAGTACTTC. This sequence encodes CASSIGAAAGFREQYF.

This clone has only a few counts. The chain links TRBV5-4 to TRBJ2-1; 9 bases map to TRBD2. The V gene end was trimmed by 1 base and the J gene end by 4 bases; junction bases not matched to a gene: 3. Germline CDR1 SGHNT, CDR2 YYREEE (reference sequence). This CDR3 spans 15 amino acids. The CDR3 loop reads CASSLSSGTYNEQFF. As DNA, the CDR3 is TGTGCCAGCAGCTTGTCTAGCGGGACGTACAATGAGCAGTTCTTC.

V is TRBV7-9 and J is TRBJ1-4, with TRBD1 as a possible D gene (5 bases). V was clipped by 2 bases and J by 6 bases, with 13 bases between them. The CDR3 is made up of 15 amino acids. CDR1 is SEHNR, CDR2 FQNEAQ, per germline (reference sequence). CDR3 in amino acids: CASSLNGAKDEKLFF. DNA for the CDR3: TGTGCCAGCAGCTTAAATGGGGCGAAGGATGAAAAACTGTTTTTT.

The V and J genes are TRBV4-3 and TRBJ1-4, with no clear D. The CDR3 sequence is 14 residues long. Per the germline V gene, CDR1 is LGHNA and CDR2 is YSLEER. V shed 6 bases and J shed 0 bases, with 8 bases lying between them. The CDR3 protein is CASSQSPTNEKLFF. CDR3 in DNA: TGCGCCAGCAGTCAGTCCCCAACTAATGAAAAACTGTTTTTT.

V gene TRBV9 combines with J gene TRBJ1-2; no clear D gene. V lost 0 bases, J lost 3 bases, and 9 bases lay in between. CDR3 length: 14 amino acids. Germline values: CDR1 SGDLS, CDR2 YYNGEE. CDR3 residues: CASSVDGQDYGYTF. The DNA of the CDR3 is TGTGCCAGCAGCGTAGATGGGCAGGACTATGGCTACACCTTC.

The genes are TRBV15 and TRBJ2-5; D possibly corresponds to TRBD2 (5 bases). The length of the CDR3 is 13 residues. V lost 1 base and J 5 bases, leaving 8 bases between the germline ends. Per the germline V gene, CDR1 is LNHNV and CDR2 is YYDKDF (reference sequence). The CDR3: CATSRVRGETQYF. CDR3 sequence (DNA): TGTGCCACCAGCAGAGTTAGAGGGGAGACCCAGTACTTC.

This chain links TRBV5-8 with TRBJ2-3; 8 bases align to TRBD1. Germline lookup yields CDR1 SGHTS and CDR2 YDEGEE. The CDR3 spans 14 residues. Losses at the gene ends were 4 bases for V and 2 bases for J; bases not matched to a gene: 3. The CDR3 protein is CASSRGQATDTQYF. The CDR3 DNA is TGTGCCAGCAGCCGGGGACAGGCCACAGATACGCAGTATTTT.

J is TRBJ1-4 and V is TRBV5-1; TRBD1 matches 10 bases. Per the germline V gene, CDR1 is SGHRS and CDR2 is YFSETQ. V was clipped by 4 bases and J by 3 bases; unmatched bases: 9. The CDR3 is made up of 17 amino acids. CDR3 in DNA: TGCGCCAGCAGCCGACAGGGGGCGATGGCAGCTAATGAAAAACTGTTTTTT. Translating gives CASSRQGAMAANEKLFF.

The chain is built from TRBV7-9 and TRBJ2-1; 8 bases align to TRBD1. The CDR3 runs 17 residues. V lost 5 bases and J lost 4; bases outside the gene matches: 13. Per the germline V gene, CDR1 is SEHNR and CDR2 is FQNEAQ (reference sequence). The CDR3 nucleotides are TGTGCCAGCAGCAGGACAGGGTTTAGATCGGCGTACAATGAGCAGTTCTTC. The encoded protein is CASSRTGFRSAYNEQFF.

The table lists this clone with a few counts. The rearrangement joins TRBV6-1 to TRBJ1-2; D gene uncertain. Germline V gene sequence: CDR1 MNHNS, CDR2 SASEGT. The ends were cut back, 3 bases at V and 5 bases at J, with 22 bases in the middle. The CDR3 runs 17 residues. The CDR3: CASSDPFKHVAMYGYTF. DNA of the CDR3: TGTGCCAGCAGTGACCCTTTTAAACACGTAGCTATGTATGGCTACACCTTC.

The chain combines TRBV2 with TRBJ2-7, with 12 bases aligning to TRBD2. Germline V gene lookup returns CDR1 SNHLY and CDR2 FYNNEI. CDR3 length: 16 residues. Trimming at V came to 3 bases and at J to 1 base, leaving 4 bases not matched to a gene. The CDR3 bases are TGTGCCAGCAGTGACGGACTAGCGGGATCGTCCTACGAGCAGTACTTC. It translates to CASSDGLAGSSYEQYF.

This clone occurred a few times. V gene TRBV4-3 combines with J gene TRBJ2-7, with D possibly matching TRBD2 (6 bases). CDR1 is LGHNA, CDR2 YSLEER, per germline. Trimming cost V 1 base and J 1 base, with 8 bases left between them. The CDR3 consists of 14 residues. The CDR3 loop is CASSQVGGSYEQYF. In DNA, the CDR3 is TGCGCCAGCAGCCAAGTCGGGGGTTCCTACGAGCAGTACTTC.

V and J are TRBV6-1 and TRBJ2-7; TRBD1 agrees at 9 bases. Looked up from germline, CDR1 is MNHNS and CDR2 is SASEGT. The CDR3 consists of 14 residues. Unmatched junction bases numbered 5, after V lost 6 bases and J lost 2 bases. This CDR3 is CASRRDRDTYEQYF. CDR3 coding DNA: TGTGCCAGCAGGAGGGACAGGGATACCTACGAGCAGTACTTC.

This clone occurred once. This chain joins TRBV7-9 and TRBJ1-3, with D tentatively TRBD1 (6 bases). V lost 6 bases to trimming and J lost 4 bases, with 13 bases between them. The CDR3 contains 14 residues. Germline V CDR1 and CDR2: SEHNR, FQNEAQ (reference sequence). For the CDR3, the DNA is TGTGCCAGCAGACACAGGGATTCCGGAAACACCATATATTTT. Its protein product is CASRHRDSGNTIYF.

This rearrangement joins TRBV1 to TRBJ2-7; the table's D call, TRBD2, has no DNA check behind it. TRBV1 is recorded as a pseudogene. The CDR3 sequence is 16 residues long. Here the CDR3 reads CTSSQELQRDTHEQYF. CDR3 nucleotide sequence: TGCACCAGCAGCCAAGAACTCCAGCGGGATACCCACGAGCAGTACTTC.

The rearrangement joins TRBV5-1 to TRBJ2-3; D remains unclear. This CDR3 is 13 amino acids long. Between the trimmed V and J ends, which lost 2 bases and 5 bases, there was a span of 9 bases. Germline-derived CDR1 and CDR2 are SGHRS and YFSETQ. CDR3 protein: CASSLEIGDTQYF. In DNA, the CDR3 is TGCGCCAGCAGCTTAGAGATTGGAGATACGCAGTATTTT.

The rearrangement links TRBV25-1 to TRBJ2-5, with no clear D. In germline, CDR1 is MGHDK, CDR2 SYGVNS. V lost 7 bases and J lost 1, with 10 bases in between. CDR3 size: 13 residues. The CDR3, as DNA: TGTGCCAGCACCCCCAATAGCCAAGAGACCCAGTACTTC. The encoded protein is CASTPNSQETQYF.

CDR3 protein: CASSPEGSGGGSQFF. Here the CDR3 DNA reads TGTGCCAGCAGCCCAGAGGGCAGCGGGGGTGGATCCCAGTTCTTC. The V call is TRBV7-9, the J call TRBJ2-1; 8 bases line up with TRBD2. Losses at the gene ends were 5 bases for V and 13 bases for J; bases not matched to a gene: 16. Germline V gene sequence: CDR1 SEHNR, CDR2 FQNEAQ (reference sequence). The CDR3 runs 15 residues.

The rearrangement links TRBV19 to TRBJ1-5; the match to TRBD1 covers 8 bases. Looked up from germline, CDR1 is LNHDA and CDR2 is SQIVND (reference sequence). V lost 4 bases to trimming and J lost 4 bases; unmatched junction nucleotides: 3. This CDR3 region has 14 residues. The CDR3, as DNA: TGTGCCAGTAGTACACGACAGGGGAATCAGCCCCAGCATTTT. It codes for CASSTRQGNQPQHF. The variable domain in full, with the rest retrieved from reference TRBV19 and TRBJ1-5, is DGGITQSPKYLFRKEGQNVTLSCEQNLNHDAMYWYRQDPGQGLRLIYYSQIVNDFQKGDIAEGYSVSREKKESFPLTVTSAQKNPTAFYLCASSTRQGNQPQHFGDGTRLSIL.

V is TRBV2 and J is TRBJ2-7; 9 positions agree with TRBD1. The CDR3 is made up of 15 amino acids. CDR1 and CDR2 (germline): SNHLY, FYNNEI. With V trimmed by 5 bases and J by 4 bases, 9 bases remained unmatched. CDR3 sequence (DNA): TGTGCCAGCAGTCTGACCGGGACAGGGCCATACGAGCAGTACTTC. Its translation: CASSLTGTGPYEQYF. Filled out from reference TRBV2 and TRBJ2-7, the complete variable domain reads EPEVTQTPSHQVTQMGQEVILRCVPISNHLYFYWYRQILGQKVEFLVSFYNNEISEKSEIFDDQFSVERPDGSNFTLKIRSTKLEDSAMYFCASSLTGTGPYEQYFGPGTRLTVT.

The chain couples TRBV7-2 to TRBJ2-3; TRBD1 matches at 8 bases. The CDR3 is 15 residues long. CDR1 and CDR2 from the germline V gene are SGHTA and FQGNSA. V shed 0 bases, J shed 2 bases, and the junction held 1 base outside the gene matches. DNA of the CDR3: TGTGCCAGCAGCTTAGCGGGACAGGTCACAGATACGCAGTATTTT. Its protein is CASSLAGQVTDTQYF.

The CDR3 spells CASSQGTSGRVQETQYF. As DNA, the CDR3 is TGTGCCAGCAGCCAAGGGACTAGCGGGAGGGTCCAAGAGACCCAGTACTTC. The chain joins TRBV14 to TRBJ2-5, with 15 bases fitting TRBD2. Germline CDR1 SGHDN, CDR2 FVKESK. Losses at the gene ends were 1 base for V and 1 base for J; bases not matched to a gene: 1. The CDR3 totals 17 residues.

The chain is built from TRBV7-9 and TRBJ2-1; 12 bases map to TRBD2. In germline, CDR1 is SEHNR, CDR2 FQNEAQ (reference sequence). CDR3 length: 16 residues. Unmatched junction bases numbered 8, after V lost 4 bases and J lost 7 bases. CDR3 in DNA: TGTGCCAGCAGCTCCACCCTAGCGGGAGGGCAGAATGAGCAGTTCTTC. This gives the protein CASSSTLAGGQNEQFF.

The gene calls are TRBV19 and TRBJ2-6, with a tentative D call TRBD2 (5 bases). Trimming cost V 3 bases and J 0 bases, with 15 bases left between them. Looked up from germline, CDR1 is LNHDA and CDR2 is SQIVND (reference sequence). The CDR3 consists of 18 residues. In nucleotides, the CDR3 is TGTGCCAGTAGTATCCAAAGAGAGGGATACTCTGGGGCCAACGTCCTGACTTTC. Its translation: CASSIQREGYSGANVLTF.

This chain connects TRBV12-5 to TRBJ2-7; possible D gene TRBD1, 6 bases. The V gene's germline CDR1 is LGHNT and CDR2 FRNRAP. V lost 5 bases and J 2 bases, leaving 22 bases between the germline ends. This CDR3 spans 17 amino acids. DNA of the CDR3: TGTGCTAGTGGTATCCGGGACACCTTCTACAGACCCTACGAGCAGTACTTC. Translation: CASGIRDTFYRPYEQYF.

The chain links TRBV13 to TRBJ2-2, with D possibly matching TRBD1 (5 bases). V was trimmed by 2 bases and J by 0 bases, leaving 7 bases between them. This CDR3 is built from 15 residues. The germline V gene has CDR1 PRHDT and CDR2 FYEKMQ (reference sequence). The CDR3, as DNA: TGTGCCAGCAGCTTACGACAGTCGAACACCGGGGAGCTGTTTTTT. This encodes CASSLRQSNTGELFF.